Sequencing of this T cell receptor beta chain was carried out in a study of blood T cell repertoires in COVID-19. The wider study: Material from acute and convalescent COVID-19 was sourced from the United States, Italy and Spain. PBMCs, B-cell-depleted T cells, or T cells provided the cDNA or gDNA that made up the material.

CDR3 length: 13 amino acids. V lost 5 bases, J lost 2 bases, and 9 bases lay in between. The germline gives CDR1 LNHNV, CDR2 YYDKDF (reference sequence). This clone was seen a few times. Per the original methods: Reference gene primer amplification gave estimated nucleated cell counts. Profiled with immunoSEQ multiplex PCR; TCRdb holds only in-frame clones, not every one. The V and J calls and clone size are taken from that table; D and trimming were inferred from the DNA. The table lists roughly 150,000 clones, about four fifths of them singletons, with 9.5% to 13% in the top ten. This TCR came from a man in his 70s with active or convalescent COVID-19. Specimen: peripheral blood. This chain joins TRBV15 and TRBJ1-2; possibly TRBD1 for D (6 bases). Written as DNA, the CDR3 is TGTGCCACCAGCCCAGACAGGAACTATGGCTACACCTTC. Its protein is CATSPDRNYGYTF.